This T cell receptor beta chain was identified in a study of CD8+CD57+ T cells in acquired aplastic anemia. Study results and limitations: Patients and controls were found to share more than 25 CD8+ CDR3 sequences. CD8+ Simpson's diversity showed no significant patient-control difference.

This clonotype came up a few times. Its antigen is not known. Those patients picked for sequencing had displayed CD8+CD57+ cell expansion on flow cytometry. The study sampled blood from patients who had received no therapy. CDR3 and TCR beta VDJ profiling relied on genomic DNA as the template. TCRdb re-called the reads with MiXCR, one entry per CDR3 protein. The repertoire has around 200,000 distinct CDR3 sequences, about half of them found once; the top ten carry roughly 21%. J gave up 4 bases and V 10 bases, and 8 bases lay outside the gene matches. Germline CDR1 is LNHDA and CDR2 is SQIVND (reference sequence). There are 13 residues in the CDR3.

Specimen: sorted CD4+, CD8+, or CD8+CD57+ T cells (not recorded which) from PBMCs. The source is a human donor with aplastic anemia. The rearrangement uses TRBV19 and TRBJ1-2; 8 bases align to TRBD1. In DNA, the CDR3 is TGTGCCACCCAGGGGGCATTATCCTATGGCTACACCTTC. Its protein product is CATQGALSYGYTF.